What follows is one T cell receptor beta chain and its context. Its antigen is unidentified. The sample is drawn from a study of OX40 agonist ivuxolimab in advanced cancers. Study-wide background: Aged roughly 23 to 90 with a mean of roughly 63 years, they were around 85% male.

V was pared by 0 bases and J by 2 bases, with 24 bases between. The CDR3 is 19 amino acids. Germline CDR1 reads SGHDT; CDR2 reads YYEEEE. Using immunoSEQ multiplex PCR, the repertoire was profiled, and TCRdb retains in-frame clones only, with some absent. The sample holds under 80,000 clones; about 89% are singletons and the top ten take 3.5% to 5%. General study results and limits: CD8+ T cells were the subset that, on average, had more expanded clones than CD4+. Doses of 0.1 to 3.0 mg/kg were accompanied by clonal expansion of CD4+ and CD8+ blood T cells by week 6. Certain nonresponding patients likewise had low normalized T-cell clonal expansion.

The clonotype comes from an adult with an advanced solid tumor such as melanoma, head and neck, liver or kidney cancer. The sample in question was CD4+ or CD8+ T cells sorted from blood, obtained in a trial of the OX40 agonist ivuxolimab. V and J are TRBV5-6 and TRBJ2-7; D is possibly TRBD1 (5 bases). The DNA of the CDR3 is TGTGCCAGCAGCTTGGGGTACAGGCCACTACTTTCCTCCGCCTACGAGCAGTACTTC. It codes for CASSLGYRPLLSSAYEQYF.